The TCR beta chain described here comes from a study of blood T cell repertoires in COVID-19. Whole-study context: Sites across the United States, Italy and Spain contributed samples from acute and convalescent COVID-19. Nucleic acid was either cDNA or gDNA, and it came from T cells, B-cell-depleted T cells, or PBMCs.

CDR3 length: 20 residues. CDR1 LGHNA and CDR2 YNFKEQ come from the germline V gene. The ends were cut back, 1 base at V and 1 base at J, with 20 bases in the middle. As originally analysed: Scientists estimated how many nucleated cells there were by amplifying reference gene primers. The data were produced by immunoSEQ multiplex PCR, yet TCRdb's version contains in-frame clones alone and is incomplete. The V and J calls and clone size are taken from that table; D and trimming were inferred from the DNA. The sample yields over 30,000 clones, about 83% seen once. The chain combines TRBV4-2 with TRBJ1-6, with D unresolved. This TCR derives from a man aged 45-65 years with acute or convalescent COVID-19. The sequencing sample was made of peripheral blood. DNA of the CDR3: TGTGCCAGCAGCCAAGCCACCTCCACCGCGGAGGAGTCCTATAATTCACCCCTCCACTTT. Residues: CASSQATSTAEESYNSPLHF.